This T cell receptor beta chain was profiled in a study of post-analysis software for immune sequencing data (dated by TCRdb to the mid-2010s). Study-level background: Recorded disease courses included relapsing-remitting, secondary progressive and progressive-relapsing multiple sclerosis, with some patients lacking subtype annotation. Patient repertoires were compared against about a dozen previously published healthy control repertoires from donors aged roughly 6 to 26 years. A subset of samples was prepared in parallel using single-end sample barcoding, then pooled and co-amplified after Illumina adapter ligation. Study-level results and caveats: The multiple sclerosis patient group was slightly younger than the control group. Multiple sclerosis patients had significantly lower normalized Chao1 diversity than controls, a result that suggests substantial peripheral T-cell clonal expansion. When samples were clustered directly using the F measure, samples prepared in the same batch co-clustered strongly, which prompted a batch-effect correction. Significantly higher frequencies in patients than in controls were found for roughly 5 TRBV segments, including TRBV5-6, TRBV5-1 and TRBV20-1.

CDR1 MNHEY and CDR2 SVGAGI were looked up in the germline V gene. Unmatched junction bases come to 4, with V trimmed by 6 bases and J by 6 bases. Spanning cysteine to phenylalanine, the CDR3 consists of 13 amino acids. The CDR3 DNA has 39 bases and is translated from base 1. This clonotype was recorded many times. Its target antigen remains unknown. No base-level quality is on record; no much larger clone is a single base apart. The protocol used for the library was PCR. The sequencer listed for this sample is Illumina HiSeq 2500. To reduce PCR and sequencing biases, unique molecular identifiers were built into the TCR beta cDNA libraries. Approximately 500,000 cDNA molecules were obtained for every 1 to 10 million input T cells, so each molecule roughly corresponded to one T cell. The same protocol used for the earlier healthy control dataset was applied to prepare and sequence the patient libraries. Within a given batch, samples were prepared together, multiplexed and sequenced on the same HiSeq lane. In the authors' own workflow: MIGEC handled the raw barcoded reads, throwing out single-read molecular identifier groups before consensus assembly and CDR3 extraction. Clonotype tables were post-analysed with VDJtools, normalizing diversity by down-sampling all datasets to the smallest sample size. To correct batch-related cross-sample contamination, repertoire overlap clustering matched CDR3 amino acid sequences but not nucleotide sequences. TCRdb reanalyzed the raw reads on its own, using fastp at Q25 for trimming and MiXCR for clone calling, and kept in-frame beta chains. For every CDR3 protein sequence, its rows merge into one entry that carries the most common genes and DNA. The V and J calls were determined by TCRdb, not by the authors. Recorded for this sample are around 250,000 distinct CDR3 sequences; 30% to 45% of them occurred a single time. In total, the top ten clones hold 4.5% to 5.5% of the sample.

To demonstrate the VDJtools post-analysis software, the study profiled TCR beta repertoires from the peripheral blood of about a dozen young patients with multiple sclerosis. Multiple sclerosis patients were children and adolescents aged about 6 to 15 years. This chain joins TRBV6-5 to TRBJ2-2; the central 7 bases match TRBD1. The origin of this receptor is a girl aged 10 to 17 with multiple sclerosis. Source material: blood. The DNA sequence follows: TGTGCCAGCAGCAGACAGGGCTCCGGGGAGCTGTTTTTT. This gives the protein CASSRQGSGELFF.